These 14 T cell receptor beta chains originate from one sample sequenced in a study of T-cell memory formation after mild COVID-19. TCRdb re-called the 5' RACE reads through MiXCR, storing one row per CDR3 protein. Of 210,000 or so distinct CDR3 sequences in the sample, 15% to 20% were seen once. Sequences were obtained from PBMCs or a T cell subset sorted from them (not recorded which). The receptors derive from an adult woman who had mild COVID-19 (a few samples of this study predate the infection). Cell type and time point are not known.

This chain uses TRBV2 with TRBJ1-4; 8 bases agree with TRBD1. CDR1 is SNHLY and CDR2 is FYNNEI in the germline V gene. The CDR3 spans 14 residues. V dropped 0 bases and J dropped 10; count of bases not matched to a gene: 4. CDR3 residues: CASSEADRVAKLFF. In DNA form, the CDR3 reads TGTGCCAGCAGTGAAGCGGACAGGGTCGCAAAACTGTTTTTT.

Only a few counts were recorded for this clonotype. The chain employs TRBV27 and TRBJ2-7; 13 bases are shared with TRBD2. This CDR3 has 16 amino acids. The J segment lost 2 bases and the V segment lost 4 bases, leaving 5 bases of the junction unmatched. Per germline, CDR1 MNHEY and CDR2 SMNVEV (reference sequence). DNA for the CDR3: TGTGCCAGCAGTTACCTAGGGACTAGCGGGACCTACGAGCAGTACTTC. Amino acid sequence: CASSYLGTSGTYEQYF.

This clonotype was counted a few times. This sequence joins TRBV9 and TRBJ2-2; 8 bases are shared with TRBD2. The CDR3 totals 15 residues. Germline CDR1 reads SGDLS; CDR2 reads YYNGEE. V shed 0 bases and J 4 bases; nucleotides not matched to a gene: 2. The CDR3 here is CASSVGTSITGELFF. The CDR3 nucleotides are TGTGCCAGCAGCGTAGGGACTAGCATCACCGGGGAGCTGTTTTTT.

J is TRBJ1-2 and V is TRBV7-2; 9 bases are shared with TRBD1. The junction had 2 bases not matched to a gene; V was cut back by 1 base and J by 5 bases. The CDR3 is made up of 14 amino acids. Germline CDR1 reads SGHTA; CDR2 reads FQGNSA. The CDR3 is CASSLDRGQYGYTF. For the CDR3, the DNA is TGTGCCAGCAGCTTAGACAGGGGGCAATATGGCTACACCTTC.

The rearrangement uses TRBV12-3 or TRBV12-4 and TRBJ2-3; D is perhaps TRBD2 (6 bases). V was shortened by 4 bases and J by 2 bases, with 13 bases between the two germline ends. The CDR3 runs to 15 residues. For the CDR3, the DNA is TGTGCCAGCAGTTCCCCACGGGGGACCACAGATACGCAGTATTTT. It encodes CASSSPRGTTDTQYF.

This clonotype was seen at least ten times. The chain links TRBV5-1 to TRBJ1-2; TRBD1 matches at 7 bases. Germline-derived CDR1 and CDR2 are SGHRS and YFSETQ. The CDR3 spans 13 residues. The V segment lost 2 bases and the J segment 5 bases; nucleotides outside the gene matches: 3. CDR3 sequence (DNA): TGCGCCAGCAGCTTAGACAGGGAATATGGCTACACCTTC. As protein: CASSLDREYGYTF.

A few counts support this clonotype. This chain connects TRBV12-3 or TRBV12-4 to TRBJ2-2; 7 bases are a match to TRBD2. There are 15 residues in the CDR3. Unmatched junction bases numbered 4, after V lost 0 bases and J lost 6 bases. The CDR3, as DNA: TGTGCCAGCAGTTTAGCCGGGACTATATCCGGGGAGCTGTTTTTT. As protein: CASSLAGTISGELFF.

V is TRBV20-1 and J is TRBJ2-1; no clear D gene. The CDR3 runs to 13 residues. Germline CDR1 DFQATT, CDR2 SNEGSKA (reference sequence). Trimming pared 6 bases from V and 4 bases from J, leaving 13 bases between. The CDR3 DNA reads TGCAGTGCACCCAGGTCGGTGTACAATGAGCAGTTCTTC. This gives the protein CSAPRSVYNEQFF.

This clonotype was counted only a few times. CDR3 sequence: CASSVEGEQFF. The CDR3 bases are TGTGCCAGCAGCGTAGAAGGGGAGCAGTTCTTC. This rearrangement joins TRBV9 to TRBJ2-1; D call uncertain. The germline V and J ends were trimmed by 0 bases and 10 bases, with 5 bases remaining between them. The CDR3 sequence is 11 residues long. The germline V gene encodes CDR1 SGDLS and CDR2 YYNGEE.

In its sample, this clonotype was seen a few times. The rearrangement joins TRBV15 to TRBJ2-1, with TRBD1 as a possible D gene (6 bases). V was shortened by 1 base and J by 4 bases, with 11 bases between the two germline ends. Germline V gives CDR1 LNHNV, CDR2 YYDKDF (reference sequence). The CDR3 extends over 15 amino acids. CDR3 sequence reads: CATSRAGGQYNEQFF. The DNA for the CDR3 is TGTGCCACCAGCAGAGCGGGCGGACAGTACAATGAGCAGTTCTTC.

The chain joins TRBV29-1 to TRBJ1-2; 11 nucleotides match TRBD1. The germline gives CDR1 SQVTM, CDR2 ANQGSEA. Losses at the gene ends were 7 bases for V and 5 bases for J; bases not matched to a gene: 6. The CDR3 consists of 13 residues. The CDR3 here is CSARTGGGYGYTF. CDR3 DNA sequence: TGCAGCGCCCGGACAGGGGGCGGGTATGGCTACACCTTC.

The chain recombines TRBV12-3 or TRBV12-4 with TRBJ2-7; D is possibly TRBD2 (6 bases). V lost 6 bases and J 3 bases, leaving 21 bases between the germline ends. The CDR3 is 16 residues long. The CDR3 DNA follows: TGTGCCAGCAGCAAGACACCGGGGGTCGGGGTCTACGAGCAGTACTTC. Protein product: CASSKTPGVGVYEQYF.

This clonotype was seen more than once but under ten times. V is TRBV12-3 or TRBV12-4 and J is TRBJ1-5, with D unresolved. The CDR3 sequence is 15 residues long. Trimming shortened V by 6 bases and J by 1 base, and 13 bases separated the two germline ends. In DNA, the CDR3 is TGTGCCAGCAGCCGCCGTATTAGGAGCAATCAGCCCCAGCATTTT. It is translated as CASSRRIRSNQPQHF.

The table lists this clonotype with a few counts. The chain links TRBV29-1 to TRBJ1-1; 8 bases map to TRBD1. Germline V gene data show CDR1 as SQVTM and CDR2 as ANQGSEA. The CDR3 is 14 amino acids. V shed 0 bases and J 7 bases; nucleotides not matched to a gene: 7. The CDR3 loop reads CSVEDRTGLLEAFF. Written as DNA, the CDR3 is TGCAGCGTTGAAGATCGGACAGGGCTACTTGAAGCTTTCTTT.